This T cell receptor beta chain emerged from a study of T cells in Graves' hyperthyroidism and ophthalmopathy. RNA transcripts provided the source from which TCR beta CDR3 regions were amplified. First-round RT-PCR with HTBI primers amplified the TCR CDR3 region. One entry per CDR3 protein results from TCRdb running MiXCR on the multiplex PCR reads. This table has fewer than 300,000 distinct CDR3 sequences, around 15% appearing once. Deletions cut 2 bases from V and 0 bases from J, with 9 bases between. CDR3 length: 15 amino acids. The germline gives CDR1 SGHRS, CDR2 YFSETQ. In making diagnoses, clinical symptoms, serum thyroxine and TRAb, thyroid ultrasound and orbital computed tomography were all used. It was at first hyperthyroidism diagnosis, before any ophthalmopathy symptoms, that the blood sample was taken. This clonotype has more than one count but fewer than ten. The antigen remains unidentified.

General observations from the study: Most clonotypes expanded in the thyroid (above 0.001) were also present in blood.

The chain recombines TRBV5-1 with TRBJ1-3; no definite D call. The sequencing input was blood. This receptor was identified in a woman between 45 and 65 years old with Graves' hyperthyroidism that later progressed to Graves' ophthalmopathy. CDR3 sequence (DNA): TGCGCCAGCAGCTTTAACAGCGTCTCTGGAAACACCATATATTTT. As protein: CASSFNSVSGNTIYF.